The 23 T cell receptor beta chains below come from one sample, sequenced in a study of CD8 T cells in Susac syndrome. Reverse transcription of roughly 0.5 to 1 ug RNA was carried out with random hexamers. TCRdb processed the immunoSEQ multiplex PCR reads anew with MiXCR; each CDR3 protein has one entry. Among some 140,000 distinct CDR3 sequences listed, 75% to 90% were seen once. The sequenced material came from CD8+ T cells from PBMCs. The source is a human donor with multiple sclerosis.

V gene TRBV19 combines with J gene TRBJ2-1; 7 nucleotides line up with TRBD2. Losses at the gene ends were 6 bases for V and 6 bases for J; bases not matched to a gene: 11. Germline CDR1 and CDR2: LNHDA and SQIVND (reference sequence). This CDR3 has 15 amino acids. The CDR3 region is CASSPQTSTSNEQFF. The DNA of the CDR3 is TGTGCCAGTAGCCCCCAGACTAGCACCTCCAATGAGCAGTTCTTC.

This clonotype was seen a single time. V and J are TRBV14 and TRBJ1-6, with 8 bases aligning to TRBD1. The V gene's germline CDR1 is SGHDN and CDR2 FVKESK. The CDR3 has 16 amino acids. Trimming removed 3 bases from V and 14 bases from J; junction bases left unmatched: 15. The DNA of the CDR3 is TGTGCCAGCAGCCATCGGACAGGGCATTCCCACATTACCCTCCACTTT. Encoded protein: CASSHRTGHSHITLHF.

The V gene is TRBV12-3 or TRBV12-4, the J gene TRBJ2-4; D not resolved. Between the trimmed V and J ends, which lost 3 bases and 5 bases, there was a span of 11 bases. This CDR3 spans 14 amino acids. The CDR3 DNA reads as TGTGCCAGCAGTTTGGCTACCCCCGAAAACATTCAGTACTTC. Residues: CASSLATPENIQYF.

This clonotype was seen a single time. This rearrangement joins TRBV27 to TRBJ2-3, with no clear D. CDR1 is MNHEY and CDR2 is SMNVEV in the germline V gene (reference sequence). Trimming removed 0 bases from V and 5 bases from J, with 9 bases in between. The CDR3 spans 14 residues. CDR3 amino acids: CASSLSQPRDTQYF. CDR3 in DNA: TGTGCCAGCAGTTTATCCCAACCTAGAGATACGCAGTATTTT.

This clonotype was seen once. The J gene is TRBJ2-1, the V gene TRBV19; no clear D. Trimming pared 4 bases from V and 3 bases from J, leaving 16 bases between. The CDR3 sequence is 16 residues long. Germline assignment: CDR1 LNHDA and CDR2 SQIVND (reference sequence). For the CDR3, the DNA is TGTGCCAGTAGTACCGGACCTACTAACTTCTACAATGAGCAGTTCTTC. It encodes CASSTGPTNFYNEQFF.

This clonotype was detected once. CDR3 coding DNA: TGTGCCATCAGTGAGTCTGACTTAAAGGAAGAGCTGTTTTTT. Translated, it gives CAISESDLKEELFF. The chain couples TRBV10-3 to TRBJ1-4; D unclear. Trimming stripped 0 bases from V and 14 bases from J, with 16 bases between. CDR1 is ENHRY, CDR2 SYGVKD, per germline. The CDR3 spans 14 residues.

The rearrangement uses TRBV2 and TRBJ1-1; tentative D call: TRBD1 (6 bases). Germline loops: CDR1 SNHLY, CDR2 FYNNEI. The germline V and J ends were trimmed by 8 bases and 3 bases, with 19 bases remaining between them. The CDR3 length is 15 residues. This CDR3 reads CASGIQGGKDTEAFF. CDR3 coding DNA: TGTGCCAGCGGCATACAGGGAGGTAAGGACACTGAAGCTTTCTTT. Looking up the rest from reference TRBV2 and TRBJ1-1 gives the full variable domain: EPEVTQTPSHQVTQMGQEVILRCVPISNHLYFYWYRQILGQKVEFLVSFYNNEISEKSEIFDDQFSVERPDGSNFTLKIRSTKLEDSAMYFCASGIQGGKDTEAFFGQGTRLTVV.

This chain links TRBV2 with TRBJ1-6; D may be TRBD1 (5 bases). Trimming removed 3 bases at V and 7 bases at J, with 13 bases between. This CDR3 has 15 amino acids. Germline CDR1 reads SNHLY; CDR2 reads FYNNEI. Here the CDR3 DNA reads TGTGCCAGCAGTGAGGTCAGGGTGTTCAATTCACCCCTCCACTTT. It translates to CASSEVRVFNSPLHF. Combining the CDR3 with reference TRBV2 and TRBJ1-6 gives the whole variable domain EPEVTQTPSHQVTQMGQEVILRCVPISNHLYFYWYRQILGQKVEFLVSFYNNEISEKSEIFDDQFSVERPDGSNFTLKIRSTKLEDSAMYFCASSEVRVFNSPLHFGNGTRLTVT.

The gene calls are TRBV7-9 and TRBJ1-1, with a weak D call TRBD1 (5 bases). From germline, CDR1 is SEHNR and CDR2 FQNEAQ (reference sequence). CDR3 length: 15 residues. V lost 0 bases to trimming and J lost 5 bases, with 13 bases between them. CDR3 in amino acids: CASSLARGLDTEAFF. The DNA of the CDR3 is TGTGCCAGCAGCTTAGCGAGGGGCTTGGATACTGAAGCTTTCTTT.

V gene TRBV4-2 combines with J gene TRBJ1-2, with D possibly being TRBD1 (6 bases). Germline V lookup: CDR1 LGHNA, CDR2 YNFKEQ. CDR3 size: 15 residues. Trimming shortened V by 2 bases and J by 5 bases, and 15 bases separated the two germline ends. The CDR3 coding sequence is TGTGCCAGCAGCCAAATGGAGCAGGGGCCGTATGGCTACACCTTC. Residues: CASSQMEQGPYGYTF.

The rearrangement joins TRBV19 to TRBJ1-1, with D possibly being TRBD1 (6 bases). The germline V gene has CDR1 LNHDA and CDR2 SQIVND (reference sequence). The CDR3 length is 15 residues. Trimming took off 6 bases at V and 1 base at J, with 15 bases between the two ends. CDR3 bases: TGTGCCAGTAGCTGGGGGGGGCAACCGAACACTGAAGCTTTCTTT. This codes for CASSWGGQPNTEAFF.

Points on this clonotype: Relative to the germline gene, one junction end is altered; a read error may explain this. The genes are TRBV7-9 and TRBJ2-3; D perhaps matches TRBD1 (6 bases). Germline values: CDR1 SEHNR, CDR2 FQNEAQ (reference sequence). The CDR3 covers 16 residues. CDR3 sequence (DNA): TGTGCCAGCAGCTGGGCGACAGGTTCTAGCACAGATGCGCAGTATTTT. Its protein is CASSWATGSSTDAQYF.

This clonotype was seen a single time. This chain joins TRBV7-9 and TRBJ2-2; the match to TRBD1 covers 7 bases. This CDR3 has 14 residues. The V gene end was trimmed by 5 bases and the J gene end by 8 bases; junction bases not matched to a gene: 8. Germline V lookup: CDR1 SEHNR, CDR2 FQNEAQ (reference sequence). The CDR3 spells CASSPRTGEGELFF. CDR3 coding DNA: TGTGCCAGCAGCCCCCGGACAGGCGAAGGGGAGCTGTTTTTT. Together with reference TRBV7-9 and TRBJ2-2, the CDR3 gives the full variable domain: DTGVSQNPRHKITKRGQNVTFRCDPISEHNRLYWYRQTLGQGPEFLTYFQNEAQLEKSRLLSDRFSAERPKGSFSTLEIQRTEQGDSAMYLCASSPRTGEGELFFGEGSRLTVL.

The chain employs TRBV7-9 and TRBJ2-5; D is undetermined. Germline V gives CDR1 SEHNR, CDR2 FQNEAQ (reference sequence). This CDR3 is 10 amino acids long. V gave up 8 bases and J gave up 5 bases, with 6 bases separating them. The CDR3 reads CASARETQYF. As DNA, the CDR3 is TGTGCCAGCGCCCGGGAGACCCAGTACTTC.

This clonotype was counted a single time. The V call is TRBV19, the J call TRBJ2-7; maybe TRBD1 (5 bases). Germline-derived CDR1 and CDR2 are LNHDA and SQIVND (reference sequence). The CDR3 contains 13 residues. V lost 5 bases and J 4 bases, leaving 12 bases between the germline ends. CDR3 protein: CASSDSSAYEQYF. In DNA form, the CDR3 reads TGTGCCAGTAGTGACAGTTCGGCTTACGAGCAGTACTTC. Full variable domain (remainder filled in from reference TRBV19 and TRBJ2-7): DGGITQSPKYLFRKEGQNVTLSCEQNLNHDAMYWYRQDPGQGLRLIYYSQIVNDFQKGDIAEGYSVSREKKESFPLTVTSAQKNPTAFYLCASSDSSAYEQYFGPGTRLTVT.

This chain uses TRBV4-1 with TRBJ1-5; D remains unclear. Trimming pared 1 base from V and 6 bases from J, leaving 7 bases between. The CDR3 is 13 amino acids. From germline, CDR1 is MGHRA and CDR2 YSYEKL. The DNA for the CDR3 is TGCGCCAGCAGCCAAGGCCCGGGTCAGCCCCAGCATTTT. The encoded protein is CASSQGPGQPQHF.

The rearrangement joins TRBV27 to TRBJ1-1, with 9 bases fitting TRBD1. Germline values: CDR1 MNHEY, CDR2 SMNVEV (reference sequence). V shed 10 bases and J 4 bases; nucleotides not matched to a gene: 4. The CDR3 runs 12 residues. CDR3 nucleotide sequence: TGTGCCACCAAGACAGGGGGCACTGAAGCTTTCTTT. It specifies CATKTGGTEAFF.

The chain recombines TRBV6-1 with TRBJ1-5, with D perhaps matching TRBD1 (5 bases). The germline V and J ends were trimmed by 3 bases and 5 bases, with 17 bases remaining between them. The CDR3 runs 16 residues. The germline V gene encodes CDR1 MNHNS and CDR2 SASEGT. CDR3 nucleotide sequence: TGTGCCAGCAGTGAGAGGAAGACTACAGGAGATCAGCCCCAGCATTTT. This sequence encodes CASSERKTTGDQPQHF.

The DNA of the CDR3 is TGTGCCAGCAGCGGCCGGGACAGGGAAGCCGGGGAGCTGTTTTTT. Its translation is CASSGRDREAGELFF. The chain uses TRBV9 and TRBJ2-2; 9 bases fit TRBD1. Germline V CDR1 and CDR2: SGDLS, YYNGEE. The CDR3 runs to 15 residues. V lost 3 bases, J lost 6 bases, and 6 bases stayed unmatched.

The chain has TRBV24-1 and TRBJ2-2; D ambiguous. CDR1 is KGHDR and CDR2 is SFDVKD in the germline V gene. The length of the CDR3 is 18 residues. With 2 bases removed from V and 4 bases from J, the gap between germline ends came to 19 bases. This CDR3 reads CATSDSTRAGWGTGELFF. The CDR3 coding sequence is TGTGCCACCAGTGATTCCACCCGGGCAGGATGGGGCACCGGGGAGCTGTTTTTT.

The chain recombines TRBV15 with TRBJ2-1; 9 bases match TRBD1. With 7 bases clipped from V and 4 bases from J, the junction kept 5 bases outside the gene matches. CDR1 and CDR2 (germline): LNHNV, YYDKDF (reference sequence). This CDR3 contains 14 residues. The CDR3 reads CATTGGQGYNEQFF. CDR3 coding DNA: TGTGCCACCACCGGGGGACAGGGATACAATGAGCAGTTCTTC.

The V gene is TRBV19, the J gene TRBJ1-1; D is unresolved. The CDR3 is 13 amino acids. V was trimmed by 4 bases and J by 5 bases, leaving 11 bases between them. Germline CDR1 LNHDA, CDR2 SQIVND (reference sequence). The CDR3 spells CASSTGRITEAFF. The CDR3 region has the DNA TGTGCCAGTAGTACTGGGAGGATAACTGAAGCTTTCTTT.

The V gene is TRBV29-1, the J gene TRBJ2-6, with 11 positions matching TRBD2. The CDR3 totals 17 residues. Germline trimming cut 6 bases from V and 0 bases from J; bases unmatched to any gene: 7. CDR1 and CDR2 from the germline V gene are SQVTM and ANQGSEA. DNA of the CDR3: TGCAGCGTGGTCCTAGCGGGGGGCATCTCTGGGGCCAACGTCCTGACTTTC. It translates to CSVVLAGGISGANVLTF.